A single TCR beta chain is shown here with its context. No antigen is known for it. This sample is drawn from a study of T-cell reconstitution after alpha-beta-depleted transplantation in children. During its preparation, the TCRbeta library received unique molecular identifiers. TCRdb re-called the PCR reads with MiXCR, one entry per CDR3 protein. Of over 200,000 distinct CDR3 sequences in the sample, under 20% were seen once. Germline assignment: CDR1 MGHRA and CDR2 YSYEKL. This CDR3 has 15 amino acids. V was clipped by 0 bases and J by 10 bases, with 18 bases between them. Whole-study results and caveats: From surviving recipient T cells and thymic progenitors came the high day-60 TCRbeta diversity observed in some patients. In patients about two months after transplant, alpha-beta T cells reportedly arose from several hundred expanded graft clones.

Sample: PBMCs, mostly from graft donor cells, taken 360 days after TCRalphabeta/CD19-depleted stem cell transplant. This receptor was taken from a male patient between 2 and 10 years old who had a stem cell transplant for acute lymphoblastic leukemia, so the T cells may come from the graft donor. V gene TRBV4-1 combines with J gene TRBJ1-1; D remains unclear. The CDR3 loop reads CASSQDWATNRGAFF. CDR3 sequence (DNA): TGCGCCAGCAGCCAAGATTGGGCCACGAACCGGGGAGCTTTCTTT.